The rows below give T cell receptor beta chains drawn from one sample of a study of CD8 T cells in ankylosing spondylitis. From the 5' RACE reads, TCRdb called clonotypes with MiXCR, one entry per CDR3 protein. The top ten clones hold 19% of a sample with roughly 700,000 distinct CDR3 sequences, around 17% of them seen once. Input material: blood, either unsorted or a sorted T cell fraction (not recorded which). Receptors were obtained from a male donor with ankylosing spondylitis. The CDR3 runs from the conserved cysteine through the conserved F or W. Fields, in order: D gene, CDR3 length, clone size, J gene, V gene, CDR3 DNA, CDR3 protein. A D gene is named only where the DNA matches it firmly. Rows may omit the clone size; those that give it use once, few, many or a size class.

>TRBD1|13|few|TRBJ1-2|TRBV15
TGTGCCACGAGAGCAGGGGGCATCTATGGCTACACCTTC
CATRAGGIYGYTF
>NA|10|NA|TRBJ2-3|TRBV25-1
TGTGCCAGCAGTGCGCGGCTAGCCGGCTTT
CASSARLAGF
>TRBD2|11|NA|TRBJ2-1|TRBV7-9
TGTGCCAGCGGACCGGGGGGTGAGCAGTTCTTC
CASGPGGEQFF
>NA|14|NA|TRBJ2-3|TRBV29-1
TGCAGCGTTGAACGGACAGCCGGCACAGATACGCAGTATTTT
CSVERTAGTDTQYF
>NA|15|few|TRBJ2-7|TRBV11-2
TGTGCCAGCAGCTTAGAGGGGTTCGGCGGGCGCGAGCAGTACTTC
CASSLEGFGGREQYF
>TRBD2|15|NA|TRBJ2-7|TRBV12-3/TRBV12-4
TGTGCCAGCAGTTTAGAACTAGCGGGGGTCTACGAGCAGTACTTC
CASSLELAGVYEQYF
>TRBD2|14|NA|TRBJ2-3|TRBV5-1
TGCGCCAGCAGCATAGGGACTACCACAGATACGCAGTATTTT
CASSIGTTTDTQYF
>NA|12|many|TRBJ1-2|TRBV29-1
TGCAGCGTTTCCGGGACGGACTATGGCTACACCTTC
CSVSGTDYGYTF
>NA|15|NA|TRBJ2-4|TRBV28
TGTGCCAGCAGCCAATCCTCGACAGGGAGGGACATTCAGTACTTC
CASSQSSTGRDIQYF
>NA|16|NA|TRBJ1-1|TRBV19
TGTGCCAGTAACCGTCCAGGGTCCGCATTAGGCACTGAAGCTTTCTTT
CASNRPGSALGTEAFF
>TRBD1|14|NA|TRBJ2-7|TRBV2
TGTGCCAGCAGTGGACCGGACAGGGGGGCTCAGCAGTACTTC
CASSGPDRGAQQYF
>TRBD2|13|many|TRBJ2-3|TRBV12-3/TRBV12-4
TGTGCCAGCAGTTCTGGGAGGGCAGATACGCAGTATTTT
CASSSGRADTQYF
>NA|17|NA|TRBJ2-1|TRBV12-3/TRBV12-4
TGTGCCAGCACCTCCTATCTTGCGGTTAGCTCCTACAATGAGCAGTTCTTC
CASTSYLAVSSYNEQFF